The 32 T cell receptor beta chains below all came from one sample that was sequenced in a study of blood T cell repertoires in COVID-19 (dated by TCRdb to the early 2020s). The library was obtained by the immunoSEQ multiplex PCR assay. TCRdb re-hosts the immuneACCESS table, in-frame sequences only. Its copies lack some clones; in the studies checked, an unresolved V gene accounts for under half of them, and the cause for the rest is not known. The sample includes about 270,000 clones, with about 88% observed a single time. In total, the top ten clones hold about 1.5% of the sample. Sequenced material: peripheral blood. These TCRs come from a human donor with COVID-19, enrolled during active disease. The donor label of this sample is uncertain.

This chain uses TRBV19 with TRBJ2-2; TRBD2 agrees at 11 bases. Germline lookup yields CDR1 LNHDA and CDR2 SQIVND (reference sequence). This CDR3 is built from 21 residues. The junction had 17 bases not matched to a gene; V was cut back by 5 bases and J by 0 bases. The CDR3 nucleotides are TGTGCCAGTAGTGGCATCAGACCCGGGACTAGCGGCTACGCGAACACCGGGGAGCTGTTTTTT. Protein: CASSGIRPGTSGYANTGELFF.

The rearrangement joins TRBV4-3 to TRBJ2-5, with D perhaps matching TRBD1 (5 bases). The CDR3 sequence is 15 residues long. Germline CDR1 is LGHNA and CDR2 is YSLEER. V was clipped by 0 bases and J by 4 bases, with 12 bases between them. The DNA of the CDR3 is TGCGCCAGCAGCCAAGATGCGGCCAGGGCAGAGACCCAGTACTTC. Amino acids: CASSQDAARAETQYF.

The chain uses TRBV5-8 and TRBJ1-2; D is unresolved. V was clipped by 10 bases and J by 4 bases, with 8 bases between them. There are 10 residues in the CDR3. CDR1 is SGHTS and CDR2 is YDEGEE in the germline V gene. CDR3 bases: TGTGCCGGCGACTTCTATGGCTACACCTTC. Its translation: CAGDFYGYTF.

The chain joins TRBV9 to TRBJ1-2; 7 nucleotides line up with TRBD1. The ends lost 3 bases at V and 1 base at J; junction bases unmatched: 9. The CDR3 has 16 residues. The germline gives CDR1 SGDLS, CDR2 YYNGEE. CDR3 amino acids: CASSGGTANGNYGYTF. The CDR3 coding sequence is TGTGCCAGCAGCGGCGGGACAGCGAACGGTAACTATGGCTACACCTTC.

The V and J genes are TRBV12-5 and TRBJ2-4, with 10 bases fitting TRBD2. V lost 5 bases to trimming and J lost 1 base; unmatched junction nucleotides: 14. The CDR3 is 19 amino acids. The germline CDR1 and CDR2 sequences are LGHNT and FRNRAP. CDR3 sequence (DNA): TGTGCTAGTGGTATAGGTACTAGCGGGATTGGGTTCGCCAAAAACATTCAGTACTTC. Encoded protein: CASGIGTSGIGFAKNIQYF.

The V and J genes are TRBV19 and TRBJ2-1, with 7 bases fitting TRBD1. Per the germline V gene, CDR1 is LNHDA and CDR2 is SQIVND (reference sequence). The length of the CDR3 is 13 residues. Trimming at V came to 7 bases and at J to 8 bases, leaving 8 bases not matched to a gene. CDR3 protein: CASIRAGGDEQFF. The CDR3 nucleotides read TGTGCCAGTATTAGGGCAGGGGGTGATGAGCAGTTCTTC.

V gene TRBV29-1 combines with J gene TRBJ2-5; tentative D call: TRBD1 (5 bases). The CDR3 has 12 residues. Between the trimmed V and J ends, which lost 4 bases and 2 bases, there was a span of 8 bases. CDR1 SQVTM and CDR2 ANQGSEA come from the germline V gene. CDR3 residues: CSVVRVQETQYF. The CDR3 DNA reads TGCAGCGTTGTCAGGGTTCAAGAGACCCAGTACTTC.

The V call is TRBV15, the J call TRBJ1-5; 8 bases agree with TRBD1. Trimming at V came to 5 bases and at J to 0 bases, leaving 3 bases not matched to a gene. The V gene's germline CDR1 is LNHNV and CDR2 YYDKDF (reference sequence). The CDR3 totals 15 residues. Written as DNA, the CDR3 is TGTGCCACCAGCGACAGGGGCCTTAGCAATCAGCCCCAGCATTTT. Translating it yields CATSDRGLSNQPQHF.

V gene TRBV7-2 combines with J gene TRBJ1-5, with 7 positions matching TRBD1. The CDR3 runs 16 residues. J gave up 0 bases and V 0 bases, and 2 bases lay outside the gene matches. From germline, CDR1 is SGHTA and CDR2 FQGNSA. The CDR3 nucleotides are TGTGCCAGCAGCTTAGCAGGGGGCTTTAGCAATCAGCCCCAGCATTTT. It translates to CASSLAGGFSNQPQHF.

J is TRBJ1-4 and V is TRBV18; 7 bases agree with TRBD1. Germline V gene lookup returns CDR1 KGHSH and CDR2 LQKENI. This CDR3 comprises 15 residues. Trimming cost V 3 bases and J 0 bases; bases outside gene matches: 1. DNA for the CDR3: TGTGCCAGCTCACCCCAGGGGGCAACTAATGAAAAACTGTTTTTT. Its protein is CASSPQGATNEKLFF. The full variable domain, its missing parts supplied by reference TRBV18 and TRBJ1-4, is NAGVMQNPRHLVRRRGQEARLRCSPMKGHSHVYWYRQLPEEGLKFMVYLQKENIIDESGMPKERFSAEFPKEGPSILRIQQVVRGDSAAYFCASSPQGATNEKLFFGSGTQLSVL.

This CDR3 is CSADRQGRNYEQYF. CDR3 DNA sequence: TGCAGCGCCGATCGACAGGGGAGGAATTACGAGCAGTACTTC. The rearrangement links TRBV29-1 to TRBJ2-7; 8 positions agree with TRBD1. V gave up 7 bases and J gave up 4 bases; unmatched junction bases: 12. The CDR3 has 14 amino acids. Germline loops: CDR1 SQVTM, CDR2 ANQGSEA.

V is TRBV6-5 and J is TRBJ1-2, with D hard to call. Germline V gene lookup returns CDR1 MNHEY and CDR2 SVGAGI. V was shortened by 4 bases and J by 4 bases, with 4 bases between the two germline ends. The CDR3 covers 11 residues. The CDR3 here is CASSLRYGYTF. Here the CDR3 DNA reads TGTGCCAGCAGTTTGCGCTATGGCTACACCTTC.

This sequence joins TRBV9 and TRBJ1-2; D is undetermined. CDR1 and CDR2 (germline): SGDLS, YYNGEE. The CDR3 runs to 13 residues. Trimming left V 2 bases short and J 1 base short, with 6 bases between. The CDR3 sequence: CASSVRSNYGYTF. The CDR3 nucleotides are TGTGCCAGCAGCGTTAGGAGTAACTATGGCTACACCTTC. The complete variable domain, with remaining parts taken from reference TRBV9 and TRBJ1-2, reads DSGVTQTPKHLITATGQRVTLRCSPRSGDLSVYWYQQSLDQGLQFLIQYYNGEERAKGNILERFSAQQFPDLHSELNLSSLELGDSALYFCASSVRSNYGYTFGSGTRLTVV.

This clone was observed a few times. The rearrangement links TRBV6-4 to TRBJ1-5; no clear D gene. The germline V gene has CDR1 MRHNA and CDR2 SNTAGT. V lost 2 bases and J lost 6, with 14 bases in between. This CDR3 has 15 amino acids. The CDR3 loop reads CASSDPEGVPQPQHF. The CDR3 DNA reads TGTGCCAGCAGTGACCCGGAGGGCGTACCTCAGCCCCAGCATTTT.

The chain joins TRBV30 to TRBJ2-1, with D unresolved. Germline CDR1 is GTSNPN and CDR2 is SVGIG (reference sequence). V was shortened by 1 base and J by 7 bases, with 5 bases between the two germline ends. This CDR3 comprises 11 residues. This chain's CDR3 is CAWSDRNEQFF. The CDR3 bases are TGTGCCTGGAGTGATCGGAATGAGCAGTTCTTC.

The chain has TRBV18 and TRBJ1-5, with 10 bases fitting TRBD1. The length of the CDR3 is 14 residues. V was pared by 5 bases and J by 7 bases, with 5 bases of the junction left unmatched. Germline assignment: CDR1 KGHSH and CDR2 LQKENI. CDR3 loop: CASSSGQGEQPQHF. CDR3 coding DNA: TGTGCCAGCTCATCTGGACAGGGGGAACAGCCCCAGCATTTT. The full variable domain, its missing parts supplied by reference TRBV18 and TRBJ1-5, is NAGVMQNPRHLVRRRGQEARLRCSPMKGHSHVYWYRQLPEEGLKFMVYLQKENIIDESGMPKERFSAEFPKEGPSILRIQQVVRGDSAAYFCASSSGQGEQPQHFGDGTRLSIL.

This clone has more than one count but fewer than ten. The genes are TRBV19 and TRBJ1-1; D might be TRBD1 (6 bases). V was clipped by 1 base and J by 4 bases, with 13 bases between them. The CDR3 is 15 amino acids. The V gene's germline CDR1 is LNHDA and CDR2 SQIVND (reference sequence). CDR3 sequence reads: CASSIGEQGSTEAFF. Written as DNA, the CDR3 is TGTGCCAGTAGTATAGGGGAACAGGGTAGCACTGAAGCTTTCTTT.

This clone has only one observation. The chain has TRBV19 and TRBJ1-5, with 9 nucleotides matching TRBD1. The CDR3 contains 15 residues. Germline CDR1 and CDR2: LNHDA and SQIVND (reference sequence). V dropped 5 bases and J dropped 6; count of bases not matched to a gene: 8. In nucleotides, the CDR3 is TGTGCCAGTAGTTTAACAGGGGGCCGAGTTCAGCCCCAGCATTTT. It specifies CASSLTGGRVQPQHF.

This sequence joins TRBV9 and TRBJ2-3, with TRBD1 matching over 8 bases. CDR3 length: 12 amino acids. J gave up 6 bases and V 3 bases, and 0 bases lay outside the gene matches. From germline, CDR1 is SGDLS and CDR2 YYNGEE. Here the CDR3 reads CASSGQGDTQYF. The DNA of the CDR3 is TGTGCCAGCAGCGGACAGGGGGATACGCAGTATTTT.

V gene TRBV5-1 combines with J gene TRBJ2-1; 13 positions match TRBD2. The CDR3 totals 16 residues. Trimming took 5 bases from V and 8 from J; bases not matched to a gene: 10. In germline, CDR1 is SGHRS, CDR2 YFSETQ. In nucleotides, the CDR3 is TGCGCCAGCAGTGCCCAAGGGACTAGCGGGATGGATGAGCAGTTCTTC. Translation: CASSAQGTSGMDEQFF. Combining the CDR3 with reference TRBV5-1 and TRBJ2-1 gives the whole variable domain KAGVTQTPRYLIKTRGQQVTLSCSPISGHRSVSWYQQTPGQGLQFLFEYFSETQRNKGNFPGRFSGRQFSNSRSEMNVSTLELGDSALYLCASSAQGTSGMDEQFFGPGTRLTVL.

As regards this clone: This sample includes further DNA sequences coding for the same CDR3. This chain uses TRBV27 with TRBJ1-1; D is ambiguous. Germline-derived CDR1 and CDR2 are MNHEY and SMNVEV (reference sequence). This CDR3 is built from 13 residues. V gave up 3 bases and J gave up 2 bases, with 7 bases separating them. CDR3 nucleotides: TGTGCCAGCAGTTTTCCAGGAAACACTGAAGCTTTCTTT. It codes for CASSFPGNTEAFF.

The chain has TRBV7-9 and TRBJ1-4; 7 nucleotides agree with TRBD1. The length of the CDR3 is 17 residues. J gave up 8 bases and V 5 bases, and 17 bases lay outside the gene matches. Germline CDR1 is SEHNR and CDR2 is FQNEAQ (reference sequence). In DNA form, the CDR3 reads TGTGCCAGCAGCCTCTTCTCGGACAGGCCGGGTGGCGAAAAACTGTTTTTT. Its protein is CASSLFSDRPGGEKLFF.

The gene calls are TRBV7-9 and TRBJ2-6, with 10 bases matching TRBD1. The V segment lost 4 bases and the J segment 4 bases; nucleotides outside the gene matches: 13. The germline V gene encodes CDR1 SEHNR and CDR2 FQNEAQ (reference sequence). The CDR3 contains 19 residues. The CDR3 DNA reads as TGTGCCAGCAGCTCAGCTCCGGGACAGGGGTCGGAGGGGGCCAACGTCCTGACTTTC. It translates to CASSSAPGQGSEGANVLTF.

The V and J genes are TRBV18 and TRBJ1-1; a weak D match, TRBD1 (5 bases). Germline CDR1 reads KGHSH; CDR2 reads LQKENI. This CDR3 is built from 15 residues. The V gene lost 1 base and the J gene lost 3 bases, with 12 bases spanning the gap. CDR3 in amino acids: CASSPQDLGDTEAFF. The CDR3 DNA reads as TGTGCCAGCTCACCACAGGACCTAGGGGACACTGAAGCTTTCTTT. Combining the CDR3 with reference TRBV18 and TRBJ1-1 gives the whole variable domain NAGVMQNPRHLVRRRGQEARLRCSPMKGHSHVYWYRQLPEEGLKFMVYLQKENIIDESGMPKERFSAEFPKEGPSILRIQQVVRGDSAAYFCASSPQDLGDTEAFFGQGTRLTVV.

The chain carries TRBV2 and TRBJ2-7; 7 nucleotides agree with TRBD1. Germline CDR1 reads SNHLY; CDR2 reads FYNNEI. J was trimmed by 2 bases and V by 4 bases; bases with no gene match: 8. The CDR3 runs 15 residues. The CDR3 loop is CASSALRDSTYEQYF. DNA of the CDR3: TGTGCCAGCAGTGCACTCCGGGACAGTACCTACGAGCAGTACTTC.

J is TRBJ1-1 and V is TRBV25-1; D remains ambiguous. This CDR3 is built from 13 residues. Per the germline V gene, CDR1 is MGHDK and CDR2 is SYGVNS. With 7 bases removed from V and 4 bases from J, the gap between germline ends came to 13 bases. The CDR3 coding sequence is TGTGCCAGCACCCGCCGACGGGGCACTGAAGCTTTCTTT. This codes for CASTRRRGTEAFF.

This CDR3 reads CATGQRPANYGYTF. CDR3 DNA: TGTGCTACGGGACAGAGACCTGCTAACTATGGCTACACCTTC. V usage is TRBV30 and J usage is TRBJ1-2, with 7 bases fitting TRBD1. CDR1 is GTSNPN and CDR2 is SVGIG in the germline V gene (reference sequence). The CDR3 extends over 14 amino acids. Supplemented by reference TRBV30 and TRBJ1-2, the full variable domain reads SQTIHQWPATLVQPVGSPLSLECTVEGTSNPNLYWYRQAAGRGLQLLFYSVGIGQISSEVPQNLSASRPQDRQFILSSKKLLLSDSGFYLCATGQRPANYGYTFGSGTRLTVV.

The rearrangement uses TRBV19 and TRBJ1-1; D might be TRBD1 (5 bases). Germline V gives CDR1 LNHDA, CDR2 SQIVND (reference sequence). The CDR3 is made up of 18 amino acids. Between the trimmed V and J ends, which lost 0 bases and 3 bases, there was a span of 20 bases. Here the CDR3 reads CASSIEGPLRLGDTEAFF. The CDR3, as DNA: TGTGCCAGTAGTATAGAGGGGCCCCTACGGTTGGGTGACACTGAAGCTTTCTTT.

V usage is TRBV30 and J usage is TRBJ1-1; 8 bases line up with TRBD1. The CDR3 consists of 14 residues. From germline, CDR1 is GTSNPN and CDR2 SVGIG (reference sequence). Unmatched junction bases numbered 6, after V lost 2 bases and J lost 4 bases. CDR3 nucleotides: TGTGCCTGGAGTAAAAACAGGGGGTTCACTGAAGCTTTCTTT. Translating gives CAWSKNRGFTEAFF.

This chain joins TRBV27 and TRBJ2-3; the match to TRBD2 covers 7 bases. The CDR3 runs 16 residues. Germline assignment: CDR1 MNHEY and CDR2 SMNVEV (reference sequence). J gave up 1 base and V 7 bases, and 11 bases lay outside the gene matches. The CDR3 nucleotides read TGTGCCAGCAACACTAAGGGTCGGGAGGGCACAGATACGCAGTATTTT. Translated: CASNTKGREGTDTQYF.

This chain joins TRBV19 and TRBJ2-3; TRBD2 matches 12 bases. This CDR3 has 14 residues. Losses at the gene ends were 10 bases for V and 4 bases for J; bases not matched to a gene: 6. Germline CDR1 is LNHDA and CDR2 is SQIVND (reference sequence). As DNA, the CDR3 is TGTGCCACCCGACTAGCGGGAGTTGCAGATACGCAGTATTTT. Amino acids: CATRLAGVADTQYF.

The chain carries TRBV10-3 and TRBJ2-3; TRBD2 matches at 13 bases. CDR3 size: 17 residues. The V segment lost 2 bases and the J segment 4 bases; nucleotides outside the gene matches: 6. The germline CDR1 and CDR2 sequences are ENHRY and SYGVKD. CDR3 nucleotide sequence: TGTGCCATCAGTGAGACGGGGACTAGCGGGACGGCAGATACGCAGTATTTT. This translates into CAISETGTSGTADTQYF.